The 19 T cell receptor beta chains listed next were all sequenced from one sample in a study of a mutant IDH1 vaccine in newly diagnosed glioma. Assay used: immunoSEQ multiplex PCR; TCRdb lists only in-frame clones, some missing. The sample consists of over 45,000 clones, about 80% of them appearing once. These receptors lack a known antigen. Time point meaning: week 47, end of study. In the vaccine, a single dose held 300 ug of the mutant IDH1 20-mer peptide, along with topical imiquimod. Sequenced material: PBMCs, taken from a glioma patient whose treatment included an IDH1 peptide vaccine. All receptors come from a middle-aged man with glioma.

The chain uses TRBV29-1 and TRBJ2-2, with TRBD1 as a possible D gene (6 bases). The V end was cut by 4 bases, the J end by 4 bases, with 10 bases between. Per germline, CDR1 SQVTM and CDR2 ANQGSEA. The CDR3 covers 13 residues. DNA for the CDR3: TGCAGCGTTGGGCAGGGGTCCACCGGGGAGCTGTTTTTT. Translation gives CSVGQGSTGELFF.

The chain is built from TRBV6-5 and TRBJ1-5; D is undetermined. V was shortened by 0 bases and J by 4 bases, with 10 bases between the two germline ends. Germline-derived CDR1 and CDR2 are MNHEY and SVGAGI. This CDR3 comprises 15 residues. The CDR3, as DNA: TGTGCCAGCAGTTACTCGAGGACGGGTAATCAGCCCCAGCATTTT. Encoded protein: CASSYSRTGNQPQHF.

This clone was detected many times. The chain is built from TRBV30 and TRBJ2-5; D uncertain. CDR1 is GTSNPN and CDR2 is SVGIG in the germline V gene (reference sequence). The ends were cut back, 2 bases at V and 5 bases at J, with 15 bases in the middle. This CDR3 is built from 14 residues. CDR3 in DNA: TGTGCCTGGAGTCCCATGGAAGGAGTGGAGACCCAGTACTTC. It yields the protein CAWSPMEGVETQYF.

CDR3 sequence reads: CASSSNGGGETQYF. For the CDR3, the DNA is TGTGCCAGCAGCTCGAACGGGGGTGGGGAGACCCAGTACTTC. The chain joins TRBV7-9 to TRBJ2-5; the D gene is possibly TRBD2 (6 bases). With 4 bases removed from V and 5 bases from J, the gap between germline ends came to 14 bases. The CDR3 covers 14 residues. Germline V gene sequence: CDR1 SEHNR, CDR2 FQNEAQ (reference sequence).

This clone was recorded only once. This sequence joins TRBV2 and TRBJ1-5; tentative D call: TRBD1 (5 bases). The CDR3 consists of 14 residues. Germline values: CDR1 SNHLY, CDR2 FYNNEI. The germline V and J ends were trimmed by 7 bases and 1 base, with 11 bases remaining between them. The CDR3 nucleotides read TGTGCCAGCACGGGGGACCTGAGCAATCAGCCCCAGCATTTT. Residues: CASTGDLSNQPQHF.

The V and J genes are TRBV30 and TRBJ2-7; 8 nucleotides align to TRBD1. This CDR3 has 14 amino acids. The V gene's germline CDR1 is GTSNPN and CDR2 SVGIG (reference sequence). After removal of 3 bases from V and 0 bases from J, the junction contained 4 bases not matched to a gene. The CDR3 loop reads CAWRATGGSYEQYF. CDR3 DNA: TGTGCCTGGAGAGCTACAGGGGGCTCCTACGAGCAGTACTTC.

The chain is built from TRBV9 and TRBJ2-7; 9 bases agree with TRBD2. The CDR3 has 15 amino acids. J was trimmed by 4 bases and V by 0 bases; bases with no gene match: 5. The germline gives CDR1 SGDLS, CDR2 YYNGEE. This chain's CDR3 is CASSVGSAGGYEQYF. The CDR3 DNA is TGTGCCAGCAGCGTAGGGAGCGCGGGGGGGTACGAGCAGTACTTC.

The rearrangement joins TRBV9 to TRBJ1-2; D gene ambiguous. CDR1 SGDLS and CDR2 YYNGEE come from the germline V gene. The V end was cut by 0 bases, the J end by 4 bases, with 10 bases between. This CDR3 comprises 14 residues. DNA of the CDR3: TGTGCCAGCAGCGTAGGAAGTACAGCCTATGGCTACACCTTC. This translates into CASSVGSTAYGYTF.

The chain combines TRBV10-3 with TRBJ2-7; D unresolved. Germline CDR1 and CDR2: ENHRY and SYGVKD. V shed 10 bases and J shed 0 bases, with 10 bases lying between them. The CDR3 is 12 amino acids. CDR3 in amino acids: CASHSDSYEQYF. In DNA, the CDR3 is TGTGCCAGTCACAGCGACTCCTACGAGCAGTACTTC.

The chain employs TRBV29-1 and TRBJ1-2; D might be TRBD1 (5 bases). Between the trimmed V and J ends, which lost 2 bases and 4 bases, there was a span of 20 bases. This CDR3 spans 16 amino acids. Per germline, CDR1 SQVTM and CDR2 ANQGSEA. The CDR3 sequence: CSVEPKKLGVGYGYTF. The CDR3 region has the DNA TGCAGCGTTGAACCGAAGAAATTGGGGGTTGGCTATGGCTACACCTTC.

Of note for this clone: Other nucleotide sequences from this sample produce the same CDR3. V is TRBV18 and J is TRBJ2-1, with 9 positions matching TRBD1. This CDR3 contains 15 residues. V lost 3 bases, J lost 7 bases, and 7 bases stayed unmatched. Germline CDR1 and CDR2: KGHSH and LQKENI. The CDR3 reads CASSPEGQGRNEQFF. The CDR3 DNA sequence: TGTGCCAGCTCACCGGAGGGACAGGGTAGGAATGAGCAGTTCTTC.

The chain employs TRBV4-3 and TRBJ2-1, with 11 positions matching TRBD1. The ends lost 5 bases at V and 7 bases at J; junction bases unmatched: 4. Germline V gives CDR1 LGHNA, CDR2 YSLEER. The CDR3 contains 14 residues. The DNA for the CDR3 is TGCGCCAGCAGCTCCGGACAGGGGGCAAATGAGCAGTTCTTC. This translates into CASSSGQGANEQFF.

J is TRBJ1-1 and V is TRBV19; the match to TRBD1 covers 9 bases. The CDR3 has 14 residues. V lost 4 bases, J lost 4 bases, and 4 bases stayed unmatched. Germline assignment: CDR1 LNHDA and CDR2 SQIVND (reference sequence). This chain's CDR3 is CASSRLTGGTEAFF. The CDR3 nucleotides are TGTGCCAGTAGTAGACTGACAGGGGGCACTGAAGCTTTCTTT.

V and J are TRBV7-2 and TRBJ2-1, with 7 bases fitting TRBD2. In germline, CDR1 is SGHTA, CDR2 FQGNSA. This CDR3 has 15 residues. V was clipped by 0 bases and J by 2 bases; unmatched bases: 1. The CDR3 protein is CASSLAGGAYNEQFF. The CDR3, as DNA: TGTGCCAGCAGCTTAGCTGGGGGGGCCTACAATGAGCAGTTCTTC.

This clone showed up just a few times. This rearrangement joins TRBV30 to TRBJ1-1; D not resolved. V lost 3 bases and J 0 bases, leaving 8 bases between the germline ends. This CDR3 comprises 13 residues. The germline V gene has CDR1 GTSNPN and CDR2 SVGIG (reference sequence). This CDR3 reads CAWRLLLNTEAFF. In DNA, the CDR3 is TGTGCCTGGAGACTATTATTGAACACTGAAGCTTTCTTT.

The chain joins TRBV9 to TRBJ2-5, with unresolved D. Germline CDR1 reads SGDLS; CDR2 reads YYNGEE. Trimming took 0 bases from V and 0 from J, leaving 12 bases between them. The CDR3 runs 16 residues. The CDR3 DNA sequence: TGTGCCAGCAGCGTAGGGGCACAAACTTACCAAGAGACCCAGTACTTC. Amino acid sequence: CASSVGAQTYQETQYF.

This chain uses TRBV27 with TRBJ1-5; D is uncertain. The germline V and J ends were trimmed by 2 bases and 2 bases, with 4 bases remaining between them. From germline, CDR1 is MNHEY and CDR2 SMNVEV (reference sequence). The CDR3 has 13 amino acids. The CDR3 is CASSLLGNQPQHF. The CDR3 DNA is TGTGCCAGCAGTTTACTCGGCAATCAGCCCCAGCATTTT.

V usage is TRBV4-1 and J usage is TRBJ1-6, with D perhaps TRBD1 (6 bases). With 4 bases removed from V and 8 bases from J, the gap between germline ends came to 15 bases. Per the germline V gene, CDR1 is MGHRA and CDR2 is YSYEKL. The CDR3 consists of 15 residues. The CDR3 spells CASSREQTGHSPLHF. The CDR3 nucleotides read TGCGCCAGCAGCCGAGAGCAGACAGGACATTCACCCCTCCACTTT.

The rearrangement links TRBV4-1 to TRBJ1-6; D is unclear. Trimming pared 0 bases from V and 4 bases from J, leaving 7 bases between. The CDR3 spans 15 residues. The germline V gene encodes CDR1 MGHRA and CDR2 YSYEKL. The CDR3: CASSQDSKYNSPLHF. DNA for the CDR3: TGCGCCAGCAGCCAAGATAGCAAATATAATTCACCCCTCCACTTT.